This T cell receptor beta chain is from a study of OX40 agonist ivuxolimab in advanced cancers. Looking at the study overall: Prior checkpoint blockade (anti-PD-1, anti-PD-L1 or anti-CTLA-4) was permitted; around 37% had it.

V lost 3 bases, J lost 4 bases, and 5 bases stayed unmatched. The germline CDR1 and CDR2 sequences are KGHSH and LQKENI. The CDR3 is 14 residues long. TCRdb's copy holds only in-frame clones and misses some; the assay was immunoSEQ multiplex PCR. The profile shows roughly 55,000 clones, approximately 80% of them singletons. This clone was seen a handful of times. The clonotype comes from an adult with an advanced solid tumor such as melanoma, head and neck, liver or kidney cancer. The rearrangement uses TRBV18 and TRBJ1-1; 7 nucleotides align to TRBD1. Sequencing used CD4+ or CD8+ T cells sorted from blood, obtained in a trial of the OX40 agonist ivuxolimab. CDR3 nucleotide sequence: TGTGCCAGCTCACCTACAGGGGTGGCCACTGAAGCTTTCTTT. It is translated as CASSPTGVATEAFF.